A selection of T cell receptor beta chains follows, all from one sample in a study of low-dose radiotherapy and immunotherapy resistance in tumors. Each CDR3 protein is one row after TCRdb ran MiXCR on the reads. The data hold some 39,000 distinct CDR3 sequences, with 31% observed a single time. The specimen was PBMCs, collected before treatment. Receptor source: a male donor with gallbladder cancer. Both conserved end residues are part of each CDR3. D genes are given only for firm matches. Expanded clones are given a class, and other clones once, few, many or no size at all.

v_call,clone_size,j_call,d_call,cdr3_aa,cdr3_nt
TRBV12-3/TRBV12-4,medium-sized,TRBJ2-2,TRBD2,CASSPTGLAGVTGELFF,TGTGCCAGCAGTCCCACAGGACTAGCGGGAGTCACCGGGGAGCTGTTTTTT
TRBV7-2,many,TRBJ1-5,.,CASSPNLGNQPQHF,TGTGCCAGCAGCCCGAATCTGGGCAATCAGCCCCAGCATTTT
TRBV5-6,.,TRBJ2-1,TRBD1,CASSLSRDRAYNEQFF,TGTGCCAGCAGTCTTAGCCGGGACAGGGCATACAATGAGCAGTTCTTC
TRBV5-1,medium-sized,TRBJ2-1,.,CASSLGGTAPNNEQFF,TGCGCCAGCAGCTTGGGTGGGACGGCGCCAAACAATGAGCAGTTCTTC
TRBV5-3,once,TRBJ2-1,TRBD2,CAAQSAGGVYNEQFF,TGTGCCGCTCAGTCGGCGGGAGGGGTTTACAATGAGCAGTTCTTC
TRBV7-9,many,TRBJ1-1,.,CASSLRQGEAFF,TGTGCCAGCAGCTTAAGGCAGGGTGAAGCTTTCTTT
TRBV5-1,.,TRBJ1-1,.,CASSPRGGITEAFF,TGCGCCAGCAGCCCCCGTGGGGGGATCACTGAAGCTTTCTTT
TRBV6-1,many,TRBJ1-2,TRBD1,CASSYSRDSTRTYGYTF,TGTGCCAGCAGTTACTCCCGGGACAGCACTCGGACCTATGGCTACACCTTC
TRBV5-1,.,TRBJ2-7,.,CVSSFGESYEQYF,TGCGTCAGCAGCTTCGGGGAATCCTACGAGCAGTACTTC
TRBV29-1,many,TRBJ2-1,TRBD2,CSVRTSVIYNEQFF,TGCAGCGTTAGAACTAGCGTTATCTACAATGAGCAGTTCTTC
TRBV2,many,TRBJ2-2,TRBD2,CASSVLAGLTGELFF,TGTGCCAGCAGTGTACTAGCGGGGCTAACCGGGGAGCTGTTTTTT
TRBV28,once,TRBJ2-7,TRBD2,CASSSPLGAGDPHEQYF,TGTGCCAGCAGTTCCCCCTTAGGAGCGGGAGACCCCCACGAGCAGTACTTC
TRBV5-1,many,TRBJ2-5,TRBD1,CASRETGTGGETQYF,TGCGCCAGCAGAGAGACCGGGACAGGGGGGGAGACCCAGTACTTC
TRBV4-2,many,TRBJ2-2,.,CAGSQGIPNTGELFF,TGTGCCGGTTCCCAGGGGATCCCGAACACCGGGGAGCTGTTTTTT
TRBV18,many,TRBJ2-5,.,CASSGTYQETQYF,TGTGCCAGCTCTGGGACCTACCAAGAGACCCAGTACTTC
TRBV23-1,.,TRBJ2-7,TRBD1,CASSQSTRGPCEQYF,TGCGCCAGCAGTCAATCCACCAGGGGGCCATGCGAGCAGTACTTC
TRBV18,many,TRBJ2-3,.,CASSPQPRSDTQYF,TGTGCCAGCTCACCACAGCCGCGTAGCGATACGCAGTATTTT
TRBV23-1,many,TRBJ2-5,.,CASRPPRARETQYF,TGCGCCAGCAGGCCTCCGAGGGCCCGAGAGACCCAGTACTTC
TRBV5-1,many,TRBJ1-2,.,CASSLGQEHYGYTF,TGCGCCAGCAGCTTGGGCCAGGAGCACTATGGCTACACCTTC
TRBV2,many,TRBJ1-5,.,CASRLGGSNQPQHF,TGTGCCAGCAGATTGGGGGGTAGCAATCAGCCCCAGCATTTT
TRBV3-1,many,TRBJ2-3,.,CASSQVLDTQYF,TGTGCCAGCAGCCAAGTGTTAGATACGCAGTATTTT
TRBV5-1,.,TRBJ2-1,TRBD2,CASSPPGLVSYNEQFF,TGCGCCAGCAGCCCACCGGGACTAGTATCCTACAATGAGCAGTTCTTC
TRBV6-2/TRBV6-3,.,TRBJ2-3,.,CASRDSGASTDTQYF,TGTGCCAGCAGGGATAGCGGTGCTAGCACAGATACGCAGTATTTT
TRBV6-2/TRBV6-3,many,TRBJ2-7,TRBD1,CASSPSDRGPYEQYF,TGTGCCAGCAGCCCCTCCGACAGGGGCCCCTACGAGCAGTACTTC
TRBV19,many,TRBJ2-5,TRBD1,CASSVQGAETQYF,TGTGCCAGTAGTGTACAGGGGGCCGAGACCCAGTACTTC
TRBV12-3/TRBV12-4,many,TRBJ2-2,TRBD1,CASGDRGQAGELFF,TGTGCCAGCGGGGACAGGGGGCAGGCCGGGGAGCTGTTTTTT
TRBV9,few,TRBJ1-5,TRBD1,CASSPGQGGYQPQHF,TGTGCCAGCAGTCCAGGACAGGGGGGGTATCAGCCCCAGCATTTT
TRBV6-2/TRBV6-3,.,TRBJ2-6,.,CAGSPRVGTNVLTF,TGTGCCGGCAGTCCCAGGGTAGGAACCAACGTCCTGACTTTT
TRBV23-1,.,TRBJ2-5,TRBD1,CASSQFPGQKRPQETQYF,TGCGCCAGCAGTCAATTCCCGGGACAGAAGAGACCACAAGAGACCCAGTACTTC
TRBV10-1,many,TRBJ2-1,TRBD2,CASGGLAGPGYNEQFF,TGCGCCAGCGGGGGACTAGCGGGGCCCGGGTACAATGAGCAGTTCTTC
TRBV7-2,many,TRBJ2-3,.,CASSSANQWYF,TGTGCCAGCAGCTCCGCCAACCAGTGGTATTTT
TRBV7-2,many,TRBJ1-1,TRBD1,CASSLGDRVEAFF,TGTGCCAGCAGCTTGGGTGACAGGGTAGAAGCTTTCTTT
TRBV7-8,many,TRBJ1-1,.,CASSLKQGTEAFF,TGTGCCAGCAGCTTAAAACAGGGAACTGAAGCTTTCTTT
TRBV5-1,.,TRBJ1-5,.,CASSQGPGANQPQHF,TGCGCCAGCAGCCAGGGACCGGGGGCCAATCAGCCCCAGCATTTT
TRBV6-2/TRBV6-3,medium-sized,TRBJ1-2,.,CASSYTGDGYGYTF,TGTGCCAGCAGTTACACTGGGGACGGCTATGGCTACACCTTC
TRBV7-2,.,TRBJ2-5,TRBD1,CASSFLTGVGETQYF,TGTGCCAGCAGCTTTCTGACAGGGGTAGGGGAGACCCAGTACTTC
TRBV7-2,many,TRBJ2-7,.,CASSQTGLAYEQYF,TGTGCCAGCAGCCAGACGGGGTTGGCCTACGAGCAGTACTTC
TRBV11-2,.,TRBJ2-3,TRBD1,CASSLDWTGADTQYF,TGTGCCAGCAGCTTAGATTGGACAGGGGCAGATACGCAGTATTTT
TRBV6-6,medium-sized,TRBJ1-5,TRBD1,CASSQQGGPQHF,TGTGCCAGCAGCCAACAAGGGGGCCCCCAGCATTTT
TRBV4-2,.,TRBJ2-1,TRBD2,CASSLQSGGPYNEQFF,TGTGCCAGCAGCCTCCAGTCGGGGGGGCCCTACAATGAGCAGTTCTTC
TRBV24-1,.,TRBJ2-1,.,CATSDPTDNEQFF,TGTGCCACCAGTGACCCAACTGACAATGAGCAGTTCTTC
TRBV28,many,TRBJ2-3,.,CASSLSRRSYTQYF,TGTGCCAGCAGTTTAAGTCGCAGGTCTTATACGCAGTATTTT
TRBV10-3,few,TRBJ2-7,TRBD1,CAISTPQGYEQYF,TGTGCCATCAGTACCCCACAGGGGTACGAGCAGTACTTC
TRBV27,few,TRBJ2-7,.,CASSLRWSSYEQYF,TGTGCCAGCAGTTTGCGGTGGAGCTCCTACGAGCAGTACTTC
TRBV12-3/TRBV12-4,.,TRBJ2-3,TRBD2,CASSPQGLTSTDTQYF,TGTGCCAGCAGTCCCCAGGGACTAACTAGCACAGATACGCAGTATTTT
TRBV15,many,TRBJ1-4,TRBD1,CATSRDRGPGANEKLFF,TGTGCCACCAGCAGAGATAGGGGGCCGGGGGCTAATGAAAAACTGTTTTTT
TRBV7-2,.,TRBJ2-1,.,CASSLWGDEQFF,TGTGCCAGCAGCTTGTGGGGGGATGAGCAGTTCTTC
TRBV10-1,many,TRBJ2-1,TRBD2,CASSVFGLAGNNEQFF,TGCGCCAGCAGCGTATTTGGACTAGCGGGAAACAATGAGCAGTTCTTC
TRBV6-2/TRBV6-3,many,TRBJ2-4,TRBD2,CASSYRLANIQYF,TGTGCCAGCAGCTATCGACTAGCAAACATTCAGTACTTC
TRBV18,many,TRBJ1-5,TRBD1,CASSPGTDQPQHF,TGTGCCAGCTCACCTGGGACAGATCAGCCCCAGCATTTT
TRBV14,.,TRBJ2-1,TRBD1,CASNQGVYRASGVKNEQFF,TGTGCCAGCAACCAGGGGGTGTACCGGGCGTCCGGTGTGAAGAATGAGCAGTTCTTC
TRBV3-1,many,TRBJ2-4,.,CASSRRGGWGNIQYF,TGTGCCAGCAGCCGAAGGGGGGGGTGGGGAAACATTCAGTACTTC
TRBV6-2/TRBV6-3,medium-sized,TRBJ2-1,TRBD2,CASSYWTSVVNEQFF,TGTGCCAGCAGTTACTGGACTAGCGTGGTGAATGAGCAGTTCTTC
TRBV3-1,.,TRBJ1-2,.,CVSSQAVNYGYTF,TGTGTCAGCAGCCAAGCAGTGAACTATGGCTATACCTTC
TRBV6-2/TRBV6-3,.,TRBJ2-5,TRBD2,CASRDGGETQYF,TGTGCCAGCAGGGACGGGGGGGAGACCCAGTACTTC
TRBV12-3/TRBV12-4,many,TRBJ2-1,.,CASSSTPQPGVNEQFF,TGTGCCAGCAGTTCTACACCCCAACCGGGTGTCAATGAGCAGTTCTTC
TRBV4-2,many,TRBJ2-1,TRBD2,CASSQTAVGLGSLREQFF,TGTGCCAGCAGCCAAACCGCAGTGGGACTAGGCTCCCTTAGAGAGCAGTTCTTC